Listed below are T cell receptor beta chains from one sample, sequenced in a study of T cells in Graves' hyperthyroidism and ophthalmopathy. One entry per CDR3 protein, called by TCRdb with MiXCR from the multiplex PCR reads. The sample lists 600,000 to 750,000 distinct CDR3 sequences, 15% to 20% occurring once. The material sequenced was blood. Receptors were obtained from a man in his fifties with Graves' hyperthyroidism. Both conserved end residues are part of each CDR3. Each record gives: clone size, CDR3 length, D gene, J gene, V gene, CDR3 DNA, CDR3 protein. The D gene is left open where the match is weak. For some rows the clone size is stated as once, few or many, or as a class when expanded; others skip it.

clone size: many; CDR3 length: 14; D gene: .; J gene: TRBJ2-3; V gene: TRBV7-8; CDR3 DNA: TGTGCCAGCAGCTCCCGACCCATCGCAGATACGCAGTATTTT; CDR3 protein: CASSSRPIADTQYF
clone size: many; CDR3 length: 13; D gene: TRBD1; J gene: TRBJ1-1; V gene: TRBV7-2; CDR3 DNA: TGTGCCAGCAGCGCCCAGACAGGGGATGCGGCTTTCTTT; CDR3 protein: CASSAQTGDAAFF
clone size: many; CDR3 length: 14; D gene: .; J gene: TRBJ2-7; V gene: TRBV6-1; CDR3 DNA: TGTGCCAGCAGTGTCGAGGGGACAAGCTACGAGCAGTACTTC; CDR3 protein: CASSVEGTSYEQYF
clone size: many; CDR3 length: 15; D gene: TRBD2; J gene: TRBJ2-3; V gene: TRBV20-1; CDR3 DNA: TGCAGTGCTCGAAGCGTAGCGGGAGGAGCAGATACGCAGTATTTT; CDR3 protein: CSARSVAGGADTQYF
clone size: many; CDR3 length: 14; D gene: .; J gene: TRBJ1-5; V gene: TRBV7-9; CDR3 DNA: TGTGCCAGCAGCCGCGGCGATAGCAATCAGCCCCAGCATTTT; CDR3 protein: CASSRGDSNQPQHF
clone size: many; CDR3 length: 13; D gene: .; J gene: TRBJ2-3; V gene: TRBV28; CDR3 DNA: TGTGCCAGCAGTTTCCAACAAACAGATACGCAGTATTTT; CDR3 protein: CASSFQQTDTQYF
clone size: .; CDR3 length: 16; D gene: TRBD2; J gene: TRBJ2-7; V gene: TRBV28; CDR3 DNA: TGTGCCACCCTCCCGGGACTAGCGGGAGAAAATTACGAGCAGTACTTC; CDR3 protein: CATLPGLAGENYEQYF
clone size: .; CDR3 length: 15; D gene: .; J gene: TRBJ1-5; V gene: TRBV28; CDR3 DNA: TGTGCCAGCAGTTTATTTGCAGGGGCCGATCAGCCCCAGCATTTT; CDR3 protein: CASSLFAGADQPQHF
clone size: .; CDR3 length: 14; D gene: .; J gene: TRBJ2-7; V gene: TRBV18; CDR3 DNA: TGTGCCAGCTCACCACAGGCCAGAAGCTACGAGCAGTACTTC; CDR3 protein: CASSPQARSYEQYF
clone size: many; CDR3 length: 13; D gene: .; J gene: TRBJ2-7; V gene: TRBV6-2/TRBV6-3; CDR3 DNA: TGTGCCAGCACAGAACCTAGCCGCTACGAGCAGTACTTC; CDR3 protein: CASTEPSRYEQYF
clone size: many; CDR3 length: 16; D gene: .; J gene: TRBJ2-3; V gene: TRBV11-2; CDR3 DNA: TGTGCCAGCAGCTTAGGGCCTCTAACCCTCACAGATACGCAGTATTTT; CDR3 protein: CASSLGPLTLTDTQYF
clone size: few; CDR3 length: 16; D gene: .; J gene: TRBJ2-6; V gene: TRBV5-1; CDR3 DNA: TGCGCCAGCAGCCGGATAGCGGACTCTGGGGCCAACGTCCTGACTTTC; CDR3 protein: CASSRIADSGANVLTF
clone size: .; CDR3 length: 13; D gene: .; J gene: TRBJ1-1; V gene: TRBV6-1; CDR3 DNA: TGTGCCAGCAGCGTGAACCTCGACAGTGAAGCTTTCTTT; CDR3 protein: CASSVNLDSEAFF
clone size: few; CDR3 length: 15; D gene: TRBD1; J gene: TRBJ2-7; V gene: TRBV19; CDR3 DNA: TGTGCCAGTAGTACGACCGGGACAGGGGTCTCCGAGCAGTACTTC; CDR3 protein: CASSTTGTGVSEQYF
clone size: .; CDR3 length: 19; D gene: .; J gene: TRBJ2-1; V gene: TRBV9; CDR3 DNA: TGTGCCAGCAGCGTAGCAAAGGAGGAGCGGGCAAGCTCCTACAATGAGCAGTTCTTC; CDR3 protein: CASSVAKEERASSYNEQFF
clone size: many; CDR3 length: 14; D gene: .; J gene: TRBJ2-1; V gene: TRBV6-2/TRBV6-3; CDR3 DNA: TGTGCCAGCAGTTCACCGTGGCGGTACAATGAGCAGTTCTTC; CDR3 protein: CASSSPWRYNEQFF
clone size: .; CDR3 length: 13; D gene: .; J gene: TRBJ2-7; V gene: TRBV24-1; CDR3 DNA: TGTGCCACCGGCCCCGGGACAAGTTACGAGCAGTACTTC; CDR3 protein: CATGPGTSYEQYF
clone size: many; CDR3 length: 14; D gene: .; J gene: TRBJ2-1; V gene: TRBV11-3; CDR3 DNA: TGTGCCAGCAGCTTAGGTCGAGGCAGGATTGAGCAGTTCTTC; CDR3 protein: CASSLGRGRIEQFF
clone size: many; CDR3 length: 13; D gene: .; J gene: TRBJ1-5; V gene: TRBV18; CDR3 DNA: TGTGCCAGCTCATCACACACCGGACAGCCCCAGCATTTT; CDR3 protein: CASSSHTGQPQHF
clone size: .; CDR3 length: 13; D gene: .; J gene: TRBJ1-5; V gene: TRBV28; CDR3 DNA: TGTGCCAGCAGAACAGGGACCCATCAGCCCCAGCATTTT; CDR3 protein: CASRTGTHQPQHF
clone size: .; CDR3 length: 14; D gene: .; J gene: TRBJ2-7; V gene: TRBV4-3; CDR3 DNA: TGCGCCAGCAGCCAAGAAGGGGCGGACTACGAGCAGTACTTC; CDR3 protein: CASSQEGADYEQYF
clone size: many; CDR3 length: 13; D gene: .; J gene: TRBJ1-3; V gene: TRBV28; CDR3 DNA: TGTGCCAGCAGTTTATCTAGTGAAAACACCATATATTTT; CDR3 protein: CASSLSSENTIYF
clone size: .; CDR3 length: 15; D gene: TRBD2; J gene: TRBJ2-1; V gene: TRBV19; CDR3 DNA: TGTGCCAGTAGTATGGGACTAGCGGGAGGGTATGAGCAGTTCTTC; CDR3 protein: CASSMGLAGGYEQFF
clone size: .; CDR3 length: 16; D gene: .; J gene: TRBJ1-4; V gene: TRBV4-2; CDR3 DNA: TGTGCCAGCAGCCAAGATCACGGCGGATTTAATGAAAAACTGTTTTTT; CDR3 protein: CASSQDHGGFNEKLFF
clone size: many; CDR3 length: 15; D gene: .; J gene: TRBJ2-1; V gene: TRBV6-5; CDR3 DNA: TGTGCCAGCAGTTACGGGGGAGGTCTCTACAATGAGCAGTTCTTC; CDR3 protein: CASSYGGGLYNEQFF
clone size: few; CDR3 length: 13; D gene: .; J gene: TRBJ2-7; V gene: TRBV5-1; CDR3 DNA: TGCGCCAGCAGCCCAGACAACTCCTACGAGCAGTACTTC; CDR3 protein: CASSPDNSYEQYF
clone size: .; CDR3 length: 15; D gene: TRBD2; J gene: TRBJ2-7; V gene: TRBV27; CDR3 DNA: TGTGCCAGCAGGATTAGCGGGAGGGCCCCCAACGAGCAGTACTTC; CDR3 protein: CASRISGRAPNEQYF
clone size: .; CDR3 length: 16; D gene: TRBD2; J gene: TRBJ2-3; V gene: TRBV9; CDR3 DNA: TGTGCCAGCAGCGTGGGTAGCGGGAGAGGGACAGATACGCAGTATTTT; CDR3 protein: CASSVGSGRGTDTQYF